This TCR beta chain was retrieved from a study of cytomegalovirus exposure and HLA in healthy donors. Turning to the study itself: The 666 first-cohort repertoires shared a platform with the approximately 120 validation repertoires, as reported in a later analysis.

A roughly 120-subject validation cohort, separate from the approximately 720-subject first cohort, supplied the donors. The study's findings and limits: Many donors shared some public TCRs, even though most TCR sequences were rare. In vitro checks showed that a few CMV-associated chains really do target CMV antigens.

CDR1 MDHEN and CDR2 SYDVKM come from the germline V gene. The length of the CDR3 is 19 residues. V trimming: 5 bases; J trimming: 0 bases; junction bases outside the gene matches: 12. Repertoires were generated with immunoSEQ multiplex PCR, while TCRdb's copy carries only in-frame clones and drops some. In the table there are about 330,000 clones, around 90% of which are singletons. As to this clone: Its antigen is as yet unknown.

This receptor was identified in a woman aged 25 to 39 in good health and CMV-seropositive. The sequenced sample consisted of PBMCs. The J gene is TRBJ2-1, the V gene TRBV28, with TRBD2 matching 11 bases. This CDR3 is CASSPGLAGPTSSYNEQFF. The DNA of the CDR3 is TGTGCCAGCAGTCCCGGACTAGCGGGTCCTACAAGCTCCTACAATGAGCAGTTCTTC. Full variable domain (remainder filled in from reference TRBV28 and TRBJ2-1): DVKVTQSSRYLVKRTGEKVFLECVQDMDHENMFWYRQDPGLGLRLIYFSYDVKMKEKGDIPEGYSVSREKKERFSLILESASTNQTSMYLCASSPGLAGPTSSYNEQFFGPGTRLTVL.